Listed below are T cell receptor beta chains from one sample, sequenced in a study of T-cell memory formation after mild COVID-19. In TCRdb, the 5' RACE reads were re-called with MiXCR into one record per CDR3 protein. The sample shows hundreds of thousands of distinct CDR3 sequences, about a sixth of them seen only once. Sequencing input: PBMCs or a T cell subset sorted from them (not recorded which). The origin of the receptors is an adult woman who had mild COVID-19 (a few samples of this study predate the infection). Cell type and time point are not known. The CDR3 runs from the conserved cysteine through the conserved F or W. The D gene is left open where the match is weak. Size tells how often a clone was seen (once, few, many) or the class of an expanded clone, and some rows leave it out.

j_call clone_size v_call d_call cdr3_aa cdr3_nt
TRBJ2-2 few TRBV7-2 NA CASSLLRSGELFF TGTGCCAGCAGCTTATTGAGGTCCGGGGAGCTGTTTTTT
TRBJ1-1 few TRBV11-2 NA CASSLVNSGNTEAFF TGTGCCAGCAGCTTAGTTAATAGCGGGAACACTGAAGCTTTCTTT
TRBJ1-1 NA TRBV7-9 TRBD1 CASSLPRDRGGSTEAFF TGTGCCAGCAGCTTACCCCGGGACAGGGGGGGAAGCACTGAAGCTTTCTTT
TRBJ2-7 NA TRBV7-9 NA CASSLIQQAYEQYF TGTGCCAGCAGCTTAATCCAACAGGCCTACGAGCAGTACTTC
TRBJ2-5 NA TRBV12-3/TRBV12-4 NA CASSSFGEMYF TGTGCCAGCAGCTCCTTCGGGGAAATGTACTTC
TRBJ2-1 few TRBV18 TRBD1 CASSPDRAGLNNEQFF TGTGCCAGCTCACCAGACAGGGCAGGTTTGAACAATGAGCAGTTCTTC
TRBJ2-1 many TRBV12-3/TRBV12-4 TRBD1 CASSPGTGAGNEQFF TGTGCCAGCAGTCCCGGGACAGGGGCAGGCAATGAGCAGTTCTTC
TRBJ2-3 few TRBV7-9 TRBD2 CASSSAGVPADTQYF TGTGCCAGCAGCTCTGCGGGAGTACCCGCAGATACGCAGTATTTT
TRBJ2-3 few TRBV12-3/TRBV12-4 NA CASSRRGAHLSTDTQYF TGTGCCAGCAGTAGACGGGGAGCGCACCTTAGCACAGATACGCAGTATTTT
TRBJ2-3 NA TRBV20-1 TRBD2 CSARGMGSGRHRVTDTQYF TGCAGTGCTAGAGGAATGGGTAGCGGGAGGCATAGGGTCACAGATACGCAGTATTTT
TRBJ2-1 NA TRBV23-1 TRBD2 CATIGLAGAFF TGCGCCACCATCGGACTAGCGGGAGCATTCTTC
TRBJ1-5 NA TRBV20-1 NA CSASSRGSNQPQHF TGCAGTGCTTCGTCCCGGGGGAGCAATCAGCCCCAGCATTTT
TRBJ1-5 NA TRBV10-3 NA CAISESSQGNQPQHF TGTGCCATCAGTGAGTCGAGTCAGGGTAACCAGCCCCAGCATTTT
TRBJ1-2 NA TRBV5-4 NA CASSLRALGFVGYGYTF TGTGCCAGCAGCTTACGGGCCTTGGGGTTCGTGGGGTATGGCTACACCTTC
TRBJ2-7 NA TRBV12-3/TRBV12-4 TRBD1 CASSPYGTVSYEQYF TGTGCCAGCAGTCCTTATGGGACAGTCTCCTACGAGCAGTACTTC
TRBJ2-3 few TRBV5-1 TRBD1 CASSMDRTSDTQYF TGCGCCAGCAGCATGGACAGGACATCAGATACGCAGTATTTT
TRBJ1-1 NA TRBV18 TRBD1 CASSPEGASTEAFF TGTGCCAGCTCACCGGAGGGGGCGAGCACTGAAGCTTTCTTT
TRBJ2-1 NA TRBV2 TRBD2 CASIGTSGDSYNEQFF TGTGCCAGCATCGGGACTAGCGGGGACTCTTACAATGAGCAGTTCTTC
TRBJ1-4 few TRBV6-5 TRBD1 CASSYGTGPEKLFF TGTGCCAGCAGTTATGGGACAGGGCCTGAAAAACTGTTTTTT
TRBJ2-2 NA TRBV7-3 NA CASSLKGWTVTVGELFF TGTGCCAGCAGCTTAAAGGGTTGGACAGTAACGGTCGGGGAGCTGTTTTTT
TRBJ2-1 few TRBV4-2 TRBD2 CASSQDGTSGLNEQFF TGTGCCAGCAGCCAAGACGGGACTAGCGGTCTCAATGAGCAGTTCTTC
TRBJ1-4 few TRBV12-3/TRBV12-4 NA CASSITEKLFF TGTGCCAGCAGCATCACTGAAAAACTGTTTTTT
TRBJ2-2 few TRBV20-1 NA CSARDRDRSTGELFF TGCAGTGCTAGAGATCGTGATAGGTCCACCGGGGAGCTGTTTTTT
TRBJ1-1 NA TRBV20-1 TRBD1 CSARDAPGGNTEAFF TGCAGTGCTAGAGATGCGCCAGGGGGTAACACTGAAGCTTTCTTT
TRBJ2-7 NA TRBV5-1 NA CASSLDGDTGQYF TGCGCCAGCAGCTTGGATGGGGATACCGGGCAGTACTTC
TRBJ2-7 NA TRBV7-6 TRBD2 CASSSRGGVYEQYF TGTGCCAGCAGCTCCCGGGGGGGTGTCTACGAGCAGTACTTC
TRBJ2-5 NA TRBV12-3/TRBV12-4 TRBD2 CASSLAGGPSRKTQYF TGTGCCAGCAGCTTAGCGGGGGGGCCGTCAAGAAAGACCCAGTACTTC
TRBJ2-7 few TRBV7-9 NA CASSPPGLGGYEQYF TGTGCCAGCAGCCCTCCGGGACTTGGTGGGTACGAGCAGTACTTC
TRBJ1-5 NA TRBV15 NA CATTLGGSNQPQHF TGTGCCACCACCCTGGGGGGAAGCAATCAGCCCCAGCATTTT
TRBJ2-3 NA TRBV7-9 NA CASSLAVGGPDTQYF TGTGCCAGCAGCTTAGCTGTCGGGGGGCCAGATACGCAGTATTTT
TRBJ2-1 few TRBV6-2/TRBV6-3 TRBD2 CASRVIAGTYNEQFF TGTGCCAGCAGAGTAATAGCGGGAACCTACAATGAGCAGTTCTTC
TRBJ2-7 NA TRBV15 TRBD2 CATSRGGDADEQYF TGTGCCACCAGCCGGGGGGGGGACGCCGACGAGCAGTACTTC
TRBJ2-7 few TRBV14 NA CASSQDESDSWEQYF TGTGCCAGCAGCCAAGATGAGTCCGACTCCTGGGAGCAGTACTTC
TRBJ1-2 few TRBV27 NA CASKTWGSYGYTF TGTGCCAGCAAGACGTGGGGGAGCTATGGCTACACCTTC
TRBJ2-5 NA TRBV12-3/TRBV12-4 NA CANSFESMGRAQYF TGTGCCAACAGTTTCGAATCTATGGGGCGGGCCCAGTACTTC
TRBJ2-1 NA TRBV6-5 NA CASRRAGDPSYNEQFF TGTGCCAGCCGCAGGGCAGGGGACCCCTCCTACAATGAGCAGTTCTTC
TRBJ2-3 NA TRBV29-1 NA CSVDSGGSTDTQYF TGCAGCGTTGATTCCGGCGGATCCACAGATACGCAGTATTTT
TRBJ1-2 few TRBV27 NA CASSLRGFAANYGYTF TGTGCCAGCAGTTTGAGAGGGTTCGCCGCTAACTATGGCTACACCTTC
TRBJ2-1 few TRBV20-1 TRBD2 CSSCPGLATINAYNEQFF TGCAGTTCGTGTCCGGGACTAGCGACCATAAACGCCTACAATGAGCAGTTCTTC
TRBJ1-2 few TRBV7-9 TRBD1 CASSYAIPGQETYGYTF TGTGCCAGCAGCTACGCTATCCCGGGACAGGAAACATATGGCTACACCTTC